A selection of T cell receptor beta chains follows, all from one sample in a study of blood T cell repertoires in COVID-19. The assay was immunoSEQ multiplex PCR, and TCRdb's table has in-frame clones only and misses some. The sample includes around 150,000 clones, 92% of them seen just once. Material: peripheral blood. Receptor source: a man in his thirties or forties with COVID-19, enrolled during active disease. CDR3s include the opening cysteine and the closing phenylalanine or tryptophan. D genes are given only for firm matches. Size is stated for part of the rows, as once, few or many counts, or as a class when the clone is expanded.

TRBV2	NA	NA	TRBJ1-5	TGTGCCAGCAGTGAAGCCCGGGGAGGTCAGCCCCAGCATTTT	CASSEARGGQPQHF
TRBV5-1	NA	once	TRBJ2-2	TGCGCCAGCAGCGGATCCCTCCGGGACTCAATCACCGGGGAGCTGTTTTTT	CASSGSLRDSITGELFF
TRBV9	NA	NA	TRBJ1-5	TGTGCCAGCGGGGAGACTAATCAGCCCCAGCATTTT	CASGETNQPQHF
TRBV11-2	TRBD1	NA	TRBJ2-1	TGTGCCAGCAGCTTTACAGGGGTGGTTGAGCAGTTCTTC	CASSFTGVVEQFF
TRBV7-2	NA	NA	TRBJ2-5	TGTGCCAGCAGCCAGGGACAAGAGACCCAGTACTTC	CASSQGQETQYF
TRBV21-1	NA	once	TRBJ1-5	TGTGCCAGCAGCAAAGTAGCGGTAACCACTCCCCGGCCCTGGGGCGGCAATCAGCCCCAGCATTTT	CASSKVAVTTPRPWGGNQPQHF
TRBV19	TRBD1	few	TRBJ1-2	TGTGCCAGTAGTTTTGACCTTCCGACAGGGCTATCCTATGGCTACACCTTC	CASSFDLPTGLSYGYTF
TRBV13	TRBD1	NA	TRBJ1-2	TGTGCCAGCAGCTTAGTCTCCCGGGACAGGGGGCGCCTCAAAAACTATGGCTACACCTTC	CASSLVSRDRGRLKNYGYTF
TRBV7-3	NA	NA	TRBJ1-1	TGTGCCAGCAGTCAGGGGCGGCACACTGAAGCTTTCTTT	CASSQGRHTEAFF
TRBV5-1	TRBD1	NA	TRBJ2-5	TGCGCCAGCAGCTCCCGGGACAGTGGGGAGACCCAGTACTTC	CASSSRDSGETQYF
TRBV27	NA	NA	TRBJ1-1	TGTGCCAGCAGTTTATGGCAGGACACTGAAGCTTTCTTT	CASSLWQDTEAFF
TRBV6-5	NA	NA	TRBJ1-2	TGTGCCAGCAGTCGGCAACAGTCGAACTATGGCTACACCTTC	CASSRQQSNYGYTF
TRBV28	NA	once	TRBJ1-5	TGTGCCAGCAGTTTGGGGGGGAATAGCAATCAGCCCCAGCATTTT	CASSLGGNSNQPQHF
TRBV5-1	TRBD1	NA	TRBJ2-3	TGCGCCAGCAGCTTCACAGGACAGGGCCCCGGGAATACGCAGTATTTT	CASSFTGQGPGNTQYF
TRBV9	NA	NA	TRBJ2-1	TGTGCCAGCAGTCCCGGAACTGGAGGTGAGCAGTTCTTC	CASSPGTGGEQFF
TRBV14	TRBD1	few	TRBJ1-2	TGTGCCAGCAGCCCCCTGGACAGGGCTAGAGGCTACACCTTC	CASSPLDRARGYTF
TRBV19	TRBD2	NA	TRBJ2-3	TGTGCCAGTAGGCCACTAGCGGGGGGCACAGATACGCAGTATTTT	CASRPLAGGTDTQYF
TRBV18	NA	NA	TRBJ2-6	TGTGCCAGCTCACCCTGGACAGATCTATCTGGGGCCAACGTCCTGACTTTC	CASSPWTDLSGANVLTF
TRBV3-1/TRBV3-2	NA	NA	TRBJ1-5	TGTGCCAGCAGCCAATCGGGGTTTCAGCCCCAGCATTTT	CASSQSGFQPQHF
TRBV4-3	TRBD2	NA	TRBJ2-1	TGCGCCAGCAGCCAAGATCGGGGGACTAGCGCGTACAATGAGCAGTTCTTC	CASSQDRGTSAYNEQFF
TRBV24-1	TRBD1	NA	TRBJ2-7	TGTGCCACCAGTGATTCCGGACAGGGGACGGGGTACGAGCAGTACTTC	CATSDSGQGTGYEQYF
TRBV6-2/TRBV6-3	NA	NA	TRBJ1-2	TGTGCCAGCAGTCAGGACAGTAACTATGGCTACACCTTC	CASSQDSNYGYTF
TRBV7-9	NA	once	TRBJ2-5	TGTGCCAGCAGCCCCGTAGCGACCGAGACCCAGTACTTC	CASSPVATETQYF
TRBV29-1	NA	NA	TRBJ1-3	TGCAGCGTTATGCCCCGGTTAGGAAACACCATATATTTT	CSVMPRLGNTIYF
TRBV6-1	TRBD1	NA	TRBJ1-5	TGTGCCAGCAGTGAAAACAGGGGTAATCAGCCCCAGCATTTT	CASSENRGNQPQHF
TRBV5-4	NA	NA	TRBJ2-1	TGTGCCAGCAGCTTGGCCGGGTTTGCTGAGCAGTTCTTC	CASSLAGFAEQFF
TRBV24-1	TRBD1	NA	TRBJ1-1	TGTGCCACCTTCCTCTACAGGGGACCGAACACTGAAGCTTTCTTT	CATFLYRGPNTEAFF
TRBV21-1	NA	once	TRBJ2-3	TGTGCCAGCAGCACTAGCGGGGGGGCCGGCACAGATACGCAGTATTTT	CASSTSGGAGTDTQYF
TRBV5-6	NA	NA	TRBJ1-2	TGTGCCAGCAGCTTACAGATGGCTTATGGCTACACCTTC	CASSLQMAYGYTF
TRBV6-1	NA	NA	TRBJ2-5	TGTGCCAGCAGTGACCCCCCCGGCAGGTCGAAGACCCAGTACTTC	CASSDPPGRSKTQYF
TRBV4-1	NA	NA	TRBJ1-6	TGCGCCAGCAGCCTTATTCACATTCCGCTCAGCTCCTATAATTCACCCCTCCACTTT	CASSLIHIPLSSYNSPLHF
TRBV10-3	TRBD1	NA	TRBJ1-2	TGTGCCATCAAAGGGGGCCTCTATGGCTACACCTTC	CAIKGGLYGYTF
TRBV27	TRBD1	NA	TRBJ2-1	TGTGCCAGCAGTCCCCCGGGGACAGGGTCGTACAATGAGCAGTTCTTC	CASSPPGTGSYNEQFF
TRBV7-3	TRBD1	once	TRBJ2-7	TGTGCCAGCAGCTTGGGACAGGACCGGGAGCAGTACTTC	CASSLGQDREQYF
TRBV19	TRBD2	NA	TRBJ2-7	TGTGCCAGTAGTCCACCGGGGGGTCGACGCGAGCAGTACTTC	CASSPPGGRREQYF
TRBV27	NA	NA	TRBJ1-1	TGTGCCAGCAGTTTATTCGGAGGGGAGAACACTGAAGCTTTCTTT	CASSLFGGENTEAFF
TRBV6-6	NA	NA	TRBJ2-7	TGTGCCAGCAGTCCCCACAGGGAAACCTACGAGCAGTACTTC	CASSPHRETYEQYF
TRBV18	NA	once	TRBJ2-3	TGTGCCAGCTCACCACCGGGGCGGTTATCAGATACGCAGTATTTT	CASSPPGRLSDTQYF
TRBV28	TRBD1	NA	TRBJ1-1	TGTGCCAGCAGGCCGACAGGGTCTCACACTGAAGCTTTCTTT	CASRPTGSHTEAFF
TRBV24-1	TRBD2	NA	TRBJ2-2	TGTGCCACCAGTGATCGGGGACTAGCGGTAAACACCGGGGAGCTGTTTTTT	CATSDRGLAVNTGELFF
TRBV7-3	TRBD2	NA	TRBJ2-2	TGTGCCAGCAGCTTATATGGGCTAGCGGACCCCCCGAACACCGGGGAGCTGTTTTTT	CASSLYGLADPPNTGELFF
TRBV28	TRBD2	NA	TRBJ2-4	TGTGCCAGCAGTCTTCGGACTAGCGGGAGACAAAACATTCAGTACTTC	CASSLRTSGRQNIQYF
TRBV4-1	NA	NA	TRBJ1-5	TGCGCCAGCAGCTCCCGGCAGGGTGACGGTCAGCCCCAGCATTTT	CASSSRQGDGQPQHF
TRBV7-6	TRBD2	once	TRBJ2-5	TGTGCCAGCAGCTCCCAAGGGACTATCCCCGCAGAGACCCAGTACTTC	CASSSQGTIPAETQYF
TRBV2	TRBD2	once	TRBJ2-3	TGTGCCAGCATCGAGATAGCGGGAGCAGATACGCAGTATTTT	CASIEIAGADTQYF